A selection of T cell receptor beta chains follows, all from one sample in a study of a mutant IDH1 vaccine in newly diagnosed glioma. Repertoires were generated with immunoSEQ multiplex PCR, while TCRdb's copy carries only in-frame clones and drops some. The sample contains over 45,000 clones, about 86% of which appear only once. These receptors' antigens are unknown. Here the sequenced sample was PBMCs, taken from a glioma patient whose treatment included an IDH1 peptide vaccine. The receptor source for this set is a woman aged 50 to 60 with glioma. Both conserved end residues are part of each CDR3. Each record gives: J gene, D gene, clone size, CDR3 length, V gene, CDR3 DNA, CDR3 protein. D genes are given only for firm matches. Clone size is shown for a subset of rows, as once, few, many or a class of expanded clone.

j_gene: TRBJ1-4; d_gene: TRBD1; abundance: -; len: 14; v_gene: TRBV5-1; CDR3nt: TGCGCCAGCAGCTCTACAGGGGGCTGGGAAAAACTGTTTTTT; CDR3aa: CASSSTGGWEKLFF
j_gene: TRBJ1-2; d_gene: -; abundance: few; len: 14; v_gene: TRBV2; CDR3nt: TGTGCCAGCAGTGCGGCAGACTCCAAGGGGGGCTACACCTTC; CDR3aa: CASSAADSKGGYTF
j_gene: TRBJ2-3; d_gene: TRBD1; abundance: -; len: 13; v_gene: TRBV7-3; CDR3nt: TGTGCCAGCAGCAAGACAGGGGCAGATACGCAGTATTTT; CDR3aa: CASSKTGADTQYF
j_gene: TRBJ2-7; d_gene: TRBD2; abundance: -; len: 13; v_gene: TRBV6-6; CDR3nt: TGTGCCAGCAGGGTAGCGGGGGGGTACGAGCAGTACTTC; CDR3aa: CASRVAGGYEQYF
j_gene: TRBJ2-3; d_gene: TRBD2; abundance: -; len: 16; v_gene: TRBV10-1; CDR3nt: TGCGCCAGCAGTGAGTTACCGGGGGGGCCAACAGATACGCAGTATTTT; CDR3aa: CASSELPGGPTDTQYF
j_gene: TRBJ2-7; d_gene: -; abundance: -; len: 15; v_gene: TRBV14; CDR3nt: TGTGCCAGCAGCCAAGATGTGGGGGGTTTTGGGGAGCAGTACTTC; CDR3aa: CASSQDVGGFGEQYF
j_gene: TRBJ2-1; d_gene: TRBD2; abundance: -; len: 15; v_gene: TRBV9; CDR3nt: TGTGCCAGCAGCACAACTAGCGGGGGGGCCAATGAGCAGTTCTTC; CDR3aa: CASSTTSGGANEQFF
j_gene: TRBJ2-5; d_gene: -; abundance: -; len: 12; v_gene: TRBV6-4; CDR3nt: TGTGCCAGCAGTGCGGAAGCAGAGACCCAGTACTTC; CDR3aa: CASSAEAETQYF
j_gene: TRBJ1-1; d_gene: -; abundance: -; len: 13; v_gene: TRBV10-1; CDR3nt: TGCGCCAGCAGTGAGTCCGAGTGGGGTGAAGCTTTCTTT; CDR3aa: CASSESEWGEAFF
j_gene: TRBJ2-5; d_gene: -; abundance: -; len: 14; v_gene: TRBV7-9; CDR3nt: TGTGCCAGCAGCTTAAGGCAGGGGGGAGAGACCCAGTACTTC; CDR3aa: CASSLRQGGETQYF
j_gene: TRBJ2-4; d_gene: TRBD2; abundance: -; len: 19; v_gene: TRBV13; CDR3nt: TGTGCCAGCAGCTTACGGGCGCTAGCGGGGAGGCGAGCCAAAAACATTCAGTACTTC; CDR3aa: CASSLRALAGRRAKNIQYF
j_gene: TRBJ2-5; d_gene: -; abundance: few; len: 14; v_gene: TRBV5-1; CDR3nt: TGCGCCAGCAGCTTGGGACCATCCAAAGAGACCCAGTACTTC; CDR3aa: CASSLGPSKETQYF
j_gene: TRBJ1-2; d_gene: TRBD1; abundance: -; len: 14; v_gene: TRBV4-2; CDR3nt: TGTGCCAGCAGCCAAGGTGACAGGGATTATGGCTACACCTTC; CDR3aa: CASSQGDRDYGYTF
j_gene: TRBJ2-3; d_gene: TRBD2; abundance: once; len: 16; v_gene: TRBV6-5; CDR3nt: TGTGCCAGCAGTTCCAACCCTAGCGGGGGCGGCGGTACGCAGTATTTT; CDR3aa: CASSSNPSGGGGTQYF
j_gene: TRBJ1-5; d_gene: -; abundance: once; len: 14; v_gene: TRBV9; CDR3nt: TGTGCCAGCAGCTTGGGGGGAGGCAATCAGCCCCAGCATTTT; CDR3aa: CASSLGGGNQPQHF
j_gene: TRBJ2-7; d_gene: -; abundance: -; len: 13; v_gene: TRBV7-2; CDR3nt: TGTGCCAGCAGCCGGGGTCCCCCCTACGAGCAGTACTTC; CDR3aa: CASSRGPPYEQYF
j_gene: TRBJ1-6; d_gene: TRBD1; abundance: -; len: 19; v_gene: TRBV11-2; CDR3nt: TGTGCCAGCAGCCTCAGGGACAGGGGGTTAAGTTCCGATTTTTCACCCCTCCACTTT; CDR3aa: CASSLRDRGLSSDFSPLHF
j_gene: TRBJ1-1; d_gene: -; abundance: few; len: 12; v_gene: TRBV5-5; CDR3nt: TGTGCCAGCAGTTTCACCCTAACTGAAGCTTTCTTT; CDR3aa: CASSFTLTEAFF
j_gene: TRBJ1-2; d_gene: -; abundance: -; len: 13; v_gene: TRBV6-6; CDR3nt: TGTGCCAGCAGGAGCCGGGACGTAACTAGCTACACCTTC; CDR3aa: CASRSRDVTSYTF
j_gene: TRBJ1-2; d_gene: -; abundance: -; len: 15; v_gene: TRBV4-2; CDR3nt: TGTGCCAGCAGCCAAGATAAGTCCTTTAACTATGGCTACACCTTC; CDR3aa: CASSQDKSFNYGYTF
j_gene: TRBJ2-5; d_gene: -; abundance: -; len: 15; v_gene: TRBV5-1; CDR3nt: TGCGCCAGCAGCTTCAACAGGGGGGGCCAAGAGACCCAGTACTTC; CDR3aa: CASSFNRGGQETQYF
j_gene: TRBJ2-7; d_gene: -; abundance: -; len: 15; v_gene: TRBV5-6; CDR3nt: TGTGCCAGCAGCTTAGGCGGGTCAGGGGGGTACGAGCAGTACTTC; CDR3aa: CASSLGGSGGYEQYF